The T cell receptor beta chain described here comes from a study of control samples from healthy donors and cancer patients. Sequenced by immunoSEQ multiplex PCR; TCRdb stores in-frame clones only, minus some. The sample records about 58,000 clones, 70% to 90% being singletons. V was clipped by 2 bases and J by 2 bases; unmatched bases: 4. In germline, CDR1 is SGHNT, CDR2 YYREEE (reference sequence). CDR3 length: 14 residues. The receptor was derived from a woman in her sixties or seventies with lung cancer. The specimen sequenced was PBMCs. V gene TRBV5-4 combines with J gene TRBJ2-7, with TRBD1 identical over 7 bases. This CDR3 is CASSFRDRTYEQYF. CDR3 coding DNA: TGTGCCAGCAGCTTCCGGGACAGAACCTACGAGCAGTACTTC.